One and the same sample provided the 19 T cell receptor beta chains below, sequenced in a study of cytomegalovirus exposure and HLA in healthy donors. TCRdb's copy holds only in-frame clones and misses some; the assay was immunoSEQ multiplex PCR. In the table there are under 250,000 clones, roughly 87% of which are singletons. Sequenced sample: PBMCs. These TCRs come from a man younger than 35 in good health and CMV-seropositive.

The chain combines TRBV21-1 with TRBJ1-5; the DNA was not used to check the table's D call, TRBD1. TRBV21-1 is classified as a pseudogene. The CDR3 contains 16 residues. CDR3 nucleotide sequence: TGTGCCAGCAGCAAAGATGCACAGGGTCGGGATCAGCCCCAGCATTTT. The encoded protein is CASSKDAQGRDQPQHF.

The rearrangement uses TRBV6-6 and TRBJ1-5, with D uncertain. Trimming took off 0 bases at V and 4 bases at J, with 7 bases between the two ends. This CDR3 has 14 amino acids. Per germline, CDR1 MNHNY and CDR2 SVGAGI (reference sequence). In nucleotides, the CDR3 is TGTGCCAGCAGTTACTCTGACATAAATCAGCCCCAGCATTTT. Amino acid sequence: CASSYSDINQPQHF.

V gene TRBV6-1 combines with J gene TRBJ2-7; 8 bases agree with TRBD2. This CDR3 contains 14 residues. The V gene end was trimmed by 4 bases and the J gene end by 7 bases; junction bases not matched to a gene: 9. Germline V CDR1 and CDR2: MNHNS, SASEGT. CDR3 loop: CASSALAAVMEQYF. In DNA form, the CDR3 reads TGTGCCAGCAGTGCACTAGCGGCCGTGATGGAGCAGTACTTC.

The V and J genes are TRBV27 and TRBJ2-1; 10 bases align to TRBD2. Germline CDR1 reads MNHEY; CDR2 reads SMNVEV (reference sequence). The CDR3 has 20 residues. V trimming: 2 bases; J trimming: 0 bases; junction bases outside the gene matches: 13. CDR3 bases: TGTGCCAGCAGTTTAAGGTCAAGCGGGAGGGCTTTGAGCTCCTACAATGAGCAGTTCTTC. Translated: CASSLRSSGRALSSYNEQFF.

The chain links TRBV5-1 to TRBJ2-1; D possibly corresponds to TRBD2 (5 bases). The germline V and J ends were trimmed by 0 bases and 10 bases, with 14 bases remaining between them. CDR1 SGHRS and CDR2 YFSETQ come from the germline V gene. CDR3 length equals 14 residues. CDR3 region: CASSLAPQEREQFF. In DNA, the CDR3 is TGCGCCAGCAGCTTGGCCCCCCAAGAGCGGGAGCAGTTCTTC.

The chain couples TRBV5-6 to TRBJ1-2, with D possibly matching TRBD1 (6 bases). Germline lookup yields CDR1 SGHDT and CDR2 YYEEEE. V shed 0 bases and J shed 1 base, with 13 bases lying between them. The CDR3 totals 16 residues. The CDR3 reads CASSLGDRSFNYGYTF. The CDR3 region has the DNA TGTGCCAGCAGCTTGGGCGACAGGTCTTTTAACTATGGCTACACCTTC.

V and J are TRBV6-1 and TRBJ1-2; 8 bases agree with TRBD1. This CDR3 spans 14 amino acids. Germline values: CDR1 MNHNS, CDR2 SASEGT. Trimming cost V 6 bases and J 5 bases; bases outside gene matches: 8. DNA of the CDR3: TGTGCCAGCAGGGGGACAGGAGGTGGATATGGCTACACCTTC. It codes for CASRGTGGGYGYTF.

The chain links TRBV5-4 to TRBJ2-7, with 14 bases that match TRBD2. Germline loops: CDR1 SGHNT, CDR2 YYREEE (reference sequence). There are 17 residues in the CDR3. V gave up 3 bases and J gave up 2 bases; unmatched junction bases: 7. CDR3 DNA sequence: TGTGCCAGCAGCTCGGGACTAGCGGGAGCAGGGGCCTACGAGCAGTACTTC. It specifies CASSSGLAGAGAYEQYF.

The gene calls are TRBV19 and TRBJ1-2; D perhaps matches TRBD1 (6 bases). Germline V gene sequence: CDR1 LNHDA, CDR2 SQIVND (reference sequence). V was cut by 6 bases and J by 7 bases, with 15 bases left in between. CDR3 length equals 13 residues. The DNA of the CDR3 is TGTGCCAGTAGGACGATACAGGGACCTGGCTACACCTTC. Protein: CASRTIQGPGYTF.

The V gene is TRBV29-1, the J gene TRBJ2-7; D possibly uses TRBD1 or TRBD2 (5 bases each). This CDR3 has 14 amino acids. Germline CDR1 SQVTM, CDR2 ANQGSEA. Trimming removed 0 bases from V and 0 bases from J, with 9 bases in between. The CDR3 coding sequence is TGCAGCGTTGAAGATTGGGGGAGCTCCTACGAGCAGTACTTC. This gives the protein CSVEDWGSSYEQYF.

The rearrangement links TRBV5-1 to TRBJ2-7, with D possibly TRBD2 on 6 matching bases. In germline, CDR1 is SGHRS, CDR2 YFSETQ. CDR3 length: 14 residues. Trimming took off 0 bases at V and 1 base at J, with 8 bases between the two ends. The CDR3 nucleotides are TGCGCCAGCAGCTTGGCGGGGACTTCCTACGAGCAGTACTTC. Translating it yields CASSLAGTSYEQYF.

The CDR3 bases are TGTGCCAGCAGTTACTCGCTAAGGGGGAGAAACTATGGCTACACCTTC. Protein: CASSYSLRGRNYGYTF. This chain links TRBV6-5 with TRBJ1-2, with a weak D call TRBD1 (6 bases). V shed 0 bases and J shed 2 bases, with 13 bases lying between them. This CDR3 has 16 residues. Per the germline V gene, CDR1 is MNHEY and CDR2 is SVGAGI.

The chain has TRBV10-3 and TRBJ1-1; the D is unclear. This CDR3 comprises 12 residues. V lost 6 bases to trimming and J lost 3 bases, with 8 bases between them. CDR1 is ENHRY and CDR2 is SYGVKD in the germline V gene. CDR3 nucleotides: TGTGCCATCAGGGACTCTCACACTGAAGCTTTCTTT. Its protein product is CAIRDSHTEAFF.

The chain couples TRBV4-3 to TRBJ2-6, with D perhaps TRBD1 (5 bases). CDR1 is LGHNA and CDR2 is YSLEER in the germline V gene. V was shortened by 2 bases and J by 0 bases, with 23 bases between the two germline ends. The CDR3 totals 21 residues. The CDR3 DNA follows: TGCGCCAGCAGCCAACTTCAAGGGGCAGGGATCCTAGGCTCTGGGGCCAACGTCCTGACTTTC. As protein: CASSQLQGAGILGSGANVLTF.

This chain connects TRBV6-6 to TRBJ2-7, with TRBD1 matching 9 bases. This CDR3 has 15 amino acids. Germline assignment: CDR1 MNHNY and CDR2 SVGAGI (reference sequence). V was clipped by 0 bases and J by 5 bases; unmatched bases: 5. The CDR3 DNA is TGTGCCAGCAGTTACTCCCGACAGGGGGTCAACGAGCAGTACTTC. Its translation: CASSYSRQGVNEQYF.

The chain employs TRBV21-1 and TRBJ1-1. TRBV21-1 is described as a pseudogene. The length of the CDR3 is 14 residues. The CDR3 sequence is CASSKQGGWTEAFF. As DNA, the CDR3 is TGTGCCAGCAGCAAACAGGGGGGGTGGACTGAAGCTTTCTTT.

This clone was found once. The chain couples TRBV6-5 to TRBJ2-7; D call uncertain. V lost 3 bases, J lost 0 bases, and 15 bases lay in between. The germline CDR1 and CDR2 sequences are MNHEY and SVGAGI. This CDR3 is built from 16 residues. In nucleotides, the CDR3 is TGTGCCAGCAGTTATGGACGGACCGCCCGCTCCTACGAGCAGTACTTC. Translating it yields CASSYGRTARSYEQYF.

The rearrangement uses TRBV6-6 and TRBJ1-4; D remains unclear. The V gene lost 4 bases and the J gene lost 7 bases, with 10 bases spanning the gap. This CDR3 contains 13 residues. The germline V gene encodes CDR1 MNHNY and CDR2 SVGAGI (reference sequence). The CDR3 DNA is TGTGCCAGCAGTTCCCCATCCCTTGAAAAACTGTTTTTT. Its translation is CASSSPSLEKLFF.

The rearrangement links TRBV28 to TRBJ1-2; D is unclear. Trimming stripped 8 bases from V and 6 bases from J, with 19 bases between. CDR1 is MDHEN, CDR2 SYDVKM, per germline. CDR3 size: 14 residues. The CDR3 coding sequence is TGTGCCAGCGGGCCCCCTCTGAGGGTTCATGGCTACACCTTC. Protein sequence: CASGPPLRVHGYTF.